Below, one TCR beta chain is given with its context. What it binds is not known. The data are from a study of blood T cells in healthy people across ages. General study points: Diversity was higher, and naive CD4+ cells more numerous, in long-lived donors than in aged donors.

A J-beta primer mix and a sample-barcoded 5' primer were used in a second PCR of roughly 7 to 12 cycles. Via MiXCR, TCRdb re-called the 5' RACE reads, giving one row per CDR3 protein. The data contain about 640,000 distinct CDR3 sequences, around three fifths of them singletons. The length of the CDR3 is 13 residues. V was trimmed by 9 bases and J by 3 bases, leaving 12 bases between them. The germline gives CDR1 MNHEY, CDR2 SVGEGT. The origin of this receptor is a man between 60 and 75 years old in good health. Input material: blood. V gene TRBV6-2 or TRBV6-3 combines with J gene TRBJ2-1; D unclear. Here the CDR3 reads CASSERYYNEQFF. The CDR3 nucleotides read TGTGCCAGTTCGGAGCGTTACTACAATGAGCAGTTCTTC.